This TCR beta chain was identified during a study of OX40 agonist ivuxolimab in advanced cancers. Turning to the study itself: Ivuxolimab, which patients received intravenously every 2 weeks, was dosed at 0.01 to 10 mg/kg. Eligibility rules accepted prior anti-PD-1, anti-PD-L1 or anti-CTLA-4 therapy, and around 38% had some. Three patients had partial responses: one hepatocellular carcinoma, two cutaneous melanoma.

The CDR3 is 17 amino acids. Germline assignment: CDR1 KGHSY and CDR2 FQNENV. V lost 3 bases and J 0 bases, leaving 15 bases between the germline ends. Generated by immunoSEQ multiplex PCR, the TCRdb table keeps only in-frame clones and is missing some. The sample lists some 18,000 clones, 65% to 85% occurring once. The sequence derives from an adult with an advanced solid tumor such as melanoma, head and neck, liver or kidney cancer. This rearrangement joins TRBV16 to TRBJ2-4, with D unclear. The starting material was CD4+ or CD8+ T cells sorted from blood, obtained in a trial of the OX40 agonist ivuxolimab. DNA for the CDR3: TGTGCCAGCAGCCAGGAGACGCTAGACCTAGCCAAAAACATTCAGTACTTC. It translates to CASSQETLDLAKNIQYF.